The TCR beta chain under discussion was sequenced for a study of blood T cell repertoires in COVID-19. Turning to the study itself: In each case, the material was cDNA or gDNA derived from T cells, B-cell-depleted T cells, or PBMCs.

Deletions cut 2 bases from V and 4 bases from J, with 8 bases between. This CDR3 spans 14 amino acids. The germline gives CDR1 KGHSH, CDR2 LQKENI. Original processing notes: How many nucleated cells were present was estimated from reference gene primer amplification. Sequencing was performed with immunoSEQ multiplex PCR; in TCRdb, only in-frame clones are kept and a portion is missing. V and J calls and clone size are as listed in that table; D and trimming were resolved from the DNA. The profile shows 99,000 or so clones, roughly 85% of them singletons. This TCR came from a woman older than 75 with acute or convalescent COVID-19. The rearrangement links TRBV18 to TRBJ2-2; D unclear. Sequenced sample: peripheral blood. CDR3 in amino acids: CASSPKLTTGELFF. The CDR3 coding sequence is TGTGCCAGCTCACCAAAACTAACCACCGGGGAGCTGTTTTTT.